The clone carrying this T cell receptor beta chain was seen a single time. The V end lost 3 bases, the J end lost 0 bases, and 9 bases lay between the germline ends. The CDR3 has 15 residues. From germline, CDR1 is PRHDT and CDR2 FYEKMQ (reference sequence). This specimen comes from a study of blood T cell repertoires in COVID-19. Study-level background: Samples of COVID-19 (acute and convalescent) were obtained from the United States, Italy and Spain. The analysed material was cDNA or gDNA that came from T cells, B-cell-depleted T cells, or PBMCs.

In the authors' methods: The authors estimated nucleated cell counts from reference gene primer amplification. The repertoire was sequenced with immunoSEQ multiplex PCR; TCRdb's copy has only in-frame clones and lacks some. That table furnishes V, J and clone size, whereas the DNA furnished D and trimming. The sample carries about 50,000 clones, around 82% recorded once. The sequenced material came from peripheral blood. This receptor was identified in an elderly woman with acute or convalescent COVID-19. The V call is TRBV13, the J call TRBJ1-3; D not certain. This chain's CDR3 is CASSLGSNSGNTIYF. The CDR3 DNA sequence: TGTGCCAGCAGCTTGGGGAGTAACTCTGGAAACACCATATATTTT.